The 6 T cell receptor beta chains below all came from one sample that was sequenced in a study of T cell changes during pregnancy in multiple sclerosis. Here immunoSEQ multiplex PCR was the method, and the copy in TCRdb shows in-frame clones only, minus some. The sample has approximately 79,000 clones, more than 80% seen once. This specimen was CD4+ T cells from peripheral blood mononuclear cells, taken before pregnancy. All receptors derive from a female donor with multiple sclerosis, enrolled in a pregnancy study.

This clone came up a few times. The chain recombines TRBV4-1 with TRBJ1-5; 8 bases agree with TRBD1. The CDR3 covers 14 residues. Germline CDR1 and CDR2: MGHRA and YSYEKL. V lost 4 bases and J lost 5; bases outside the gene matches: 4. The CDR3 DNA follows: TGCGCCAGCAGCCCCGGGACAGGAGATCAGCCCCAGCATTTT. This gives the protein CASSPGTGDQPQHF.

This clone appeared once. This chain uses TRBV10-3 with TRBJ2-2, with D possibly matching TRBD2 (6 bases). CDR1 is ENHRY, CDR2 SYGVKD, per germline. CDR3 length: 14 residues. Trimming took 10 bases from V and 4 from J, leaving 16 bases between them. The CDR3 loop reads CATRDSERTGELFF. For the CDR3, the DNA is TGTGCCACCCGGGACTCCGAACGCACCGGGGAGCTGTTTTTT.

As DNA, the CDR3 is TGTGCCAGCAGTCTTGGGGGACAGGGTTACACTGAAGCTTTCTTT. Protein product: CASSLGGQGYTEAFF. V is TRBV6-5 and J is TRBJ1-1; TRBD1 aligns across 9 bases. This CDR3 has 15 amino acids. Germline CDR1 is MNHEY and CDR2 is SVGAGI. Trimming removed 5 bases from V and 3 bases from J; junction bases left unmatched: 7.

This clone was recorded only once. The chain carries TRBV28 and TRBJ2-2, with 15 bases lining up with TRBD2. Germline V gene lookup returns CDR1 MDHEN and CDR2 SYDVKM. The V gene end was trimmed by 6 bases and the J gene end by 13 bases; junction bases not matched to a gene: 6. The CDR3 length is 14 residues. For the CDR3, the DNA is TGTGCCAGCAGCCCGGGACTAGCGGGAGGTGGGCTGTTTTTT. Residues: CASSPGLAGGGLFF.

The chain employs TRBV5-1 and TRBJ2-6; no clear D. Trimming cost V 0 bases and J 4 bases, with 20 bases left between them. The CDR3 runs to 19 residues. The germline gives CDR1 SGHRS, CDR2 YFSETQ. CDR3 nucleotide sequence: TGCGCCAGCAGCTTGGCCCCACCCGGGTCCCCTGGGGGGGCCAACGTCCTGACTTTC. This codes for CASSLAPPGSPGGANVLTF.

V usage is TRBV9 and J usage is TRBJ1-1; no reliable D call. From germline, CDR1 is SGDLS and CDR2 YYNGEE. Between the trimmed V and J ends, which lost 2 bases and 1 base, there was a span of 15 bases. The CDR3 is made up of 16 amino acids. The CDR3 region has the DNA TGTGCCAGCAGCGTCGGCGCAGGTACAGCGAACACTGAAGCTTTCTTT. Translation: CASSVGAGTANTEAFF.